A single sample is the source of the 14 T cell receptor beta chains below, sequenced in a study of blood T cells in healthy people across ages. For the second PCR, which ran for about 7 to 11 cycles, a sample-barcoded 5' primer and a J-beta primer mix were used. TCRdb reprocessed the 5' RACE reads with MiXCR, giving one entry per CDR3 protein. Of 1.5 million to 2 million distinct CDR3 sequences in the sample, roughly 49% were seen once. The sequencing input was blood. The receptors come from a woman aged 40 to 50 in good health.

This clonotype was observed a handful of times. The chain couples TRBV7-9 to TRBJ2-2, with a possible D match to TRBD1 (6 bases). This CDR3 is 16 amino acids long. CDR1 is SEHNR, CDR2 FQNEAQ, per germline (reference sequence). Trimming removed 1 base at V and 2 bases at J, with 11 bases between. The CDR3 DNA reads TGTGCCAGCAGCTTAGTTGCAGGGGTAAACACCGGGGAGCTGTTTTTT. This codes for CASSLVAGVNTGELFF.

This clonotype was counted between two and nine times. The genes are TRBV7-9 and TRBJ2-3; 7 positions match TRBD1. V shed 5 bases, J shed 0 bases, and the junction held 11 bases outside the gene matches. Germline V lookup: CDR1 SEHNR, CDR2 FQNEAQ (reference sequence). CDR3 length: 17 residues. CDR3 loop: CASSLIGTEASTDTQYF. CDR3 DNA sequence: TGTGCCAGCAGCCTCATCGGGACAGAAGCTAGCACAGATACGCAGTATTTT.

This clonotype was detected only a few times. This chain joins TRBV6-2 or TRBV6-3 and TRBJ2-7; tentative D call: TRBD1 (6 bases). Germline lookup yields CDR1 MNHEY and CDR2 SVGEGT. The V and J ends lost 7 bases and 3 bases respectively, with 16 bases between them. The CDR3 extends over 14 amino acids. CDR3: CASTTTDRNYEQYF. The CDR3 DNA is TGTGCCAGCACCACAACGGACAGAAACTACGAGCAGTACTTC.

The chain has TRBV2 and TRBJ1-5; TRBD1 might be the D (6 bases). From germline, CDR1 is SNHLY and CDR2 FYNNEI. The V gene lost 6 bases and the J gene lost 4 bases, with 16 bases spanning the gap. CDR3 length equals 15 residues. The chain's CDR3 is CASSDRLSTNQPQHF. CDR3 DNA sequence: TGTGCCAGCAGCGACAGGTTATCAACGAATCAGCCCCAGCATTTT.

The V gene is TRBV4-1, the J gene TRBJ1-5; TRBD1 aligns across 8 bases. The CDR3 contains 16 residues. V trimming: 2 bases; J trimming: 2 bases; junction bases outside the gene matches: 5. Germline assignment: CDR1 MGHRA and CDR2 YSYEKL. CDR3 loop: CASSQSDREGNQPQHF. The CDR3 DNA follows: TGCGCCAGCAGCCAATCGGACAGGGAGGGCAATCAGCCCCAGCATTTT.

The gene calls are TRBV7-2 and TRBJ2-7; 9 positions match TRBD1. The length of the CDR3 is 17 residues. The junction had 14 bases not matched to a gene; V was cut back by 1 base and J by 7 bases. Germline CDR1 is SGHTA and CDR2 is FQGNSA. Here the CDR3 reads CASSLVTPRDRAGEQYF. The CDR3 DNA sequence: TGTGCCAGCAGCTTAGTGACCCCCCGGGACAGGGCGGGGGAGCAGTACTTC.

The J gene is TRBJ2-5, the V gene TRBV20-1, with TRBD2 identical over 8 bases. Germline V gene sequence: CDR1 DFQATT, CDR2 SNEGSKA (reference sequence). This CDR3 spans 14 amino acids. V shed 4 bases and J 7 bases; nucleotides not matched to a gene: 11. The CDR3 nucleotides are TGCAGTGCTATCCCCGGGGGGGGCCTTGGGACCCAGTACTTC. Translation gives CSAIPGGGLGTQYF.

The chain is built from TRBV5-6 and TRBJ2-1, with 7 bases fitting TRBD1. This CDR3 has 15 residues. The germline gives CDR1 SGHDT, CDR2 YYEEEE. V dropped 0 bases and J dropped 14; count of bases not matched to a gene: 14. The CDR3 is CASSLAVVRQGEEFF. The CDR3 bases are TGTGCCAGCAGCTTGGCCGTAGTTAGACAGGGAGAGGAGTTCTTC.

The chain has TRBV29-1 and TRBJ2-3; TRBD1 aligns across 8 bases. Germline-derived CDR1 and CDR2 are SQVTM and ANQGSEA. V shed 0 bases and J 4 bases; nucleotides not matched to a gene: 9. The CDR3 runs 16 residues. The CDR3 protein is CSVEDRTGGKPDTQYF. DNA for the CDR3: TGCAGCGTTGAAGATAGAACAGGGGGTAAGCCAGATACGCAGTATTTT.

This clonotype occurred a few times. The V call is TRBV6-2 or TRBV6-3, the J call TRBJ2-1, with TRBD2 matching 9 bases. V shed 5 bases and J 7 bases; nucleotides not matched to a gene: 6. The CDR3 is 14 amino acids. Looked up from germline, CDR1 is MNHEY and CDR2 is SVGEGT. The CDR3 DNA is TGTGCCAGCAGTCGTCGCGGGGGGGGGAATGAGCAGTTCTTC. Amino acid sequence: CASSRRGGGNEQFF.

The CDR3 spells CASRSGPSGYNEQFF. The CDR3 region has the DNA TGTGCCAGCAGGAGTGGACCCAGCGGGTACAATGAGCAGTTCTTC. The chain joins TRBV12-3 or TRBV12-4 to TRBJ2-1, with D possibly matching TRBD2 (6 bases). V shed 6 bases and J shed 4 bases, with 16 bases lying between them. This CDR3 is 15 amino acids long.

The rearrangement joins TRBV20-1 to TRBJ2-1, with a tentative D call TRBD1 (5 bases). Germline V gives CDR1 DFQATT, CDR2 SNEGSKA (reference sequence). This CDR3 region has 13 residues. The ends were cut back, 6 bases at V and 0 bases at J, with 9 bases in the middle. The DNA for the CDR3 is TGCAGTGCACCAGGGTTCTCCTACAATGAGCAGTTCTTC. Translation: CSAPGFSYNEQFF.

V gene TRBV11-1 combines with J gene TRBJ2-7; maybe TRBD2 (6 bases). Germline V gives CDR1 SGHAT, CDR2 FQDESV (reference sequence). Trimming took off 5 bases at V and 2 bases at J, with 13 bases between the two ends. The CDR3 is 14 residues long. CDR3 coding DNA: TGTGCCAGCAGCAACCGGGACTGGCCCTACGAGCAGTACTTC. Protein sequence: CASSNRDWPYEQYF.

The gene calls are TRBV7-2 and TRBJ1-2; the D gene is possibly TRBD1 (6 bases). This CDR3 contains 13 residues. V was cut by 7 bases and J by 2 bases, with 11 bases left in between. Per the germline V gene, CDR1 is SGHTA and CDR2 is FQGNSA. CDR3 coding DNA: TGTGCCAGCACCCTAAGGGGGAACTATGGCTACACCTTC. This translates into CASTLRGNYGYTF.